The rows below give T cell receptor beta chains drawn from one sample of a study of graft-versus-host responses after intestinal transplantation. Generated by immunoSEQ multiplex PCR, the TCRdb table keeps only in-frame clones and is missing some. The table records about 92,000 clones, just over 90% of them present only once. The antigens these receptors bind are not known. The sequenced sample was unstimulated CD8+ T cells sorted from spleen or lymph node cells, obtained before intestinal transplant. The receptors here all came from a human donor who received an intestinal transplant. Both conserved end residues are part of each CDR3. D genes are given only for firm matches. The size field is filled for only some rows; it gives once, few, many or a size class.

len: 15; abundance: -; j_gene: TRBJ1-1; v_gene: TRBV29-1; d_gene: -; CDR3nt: TGCAGCGTTGTCTCCGGGACGTCGTTAGGCGCTGAAGCTTTCTTT; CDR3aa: CSVVSGTSLGAEAFF
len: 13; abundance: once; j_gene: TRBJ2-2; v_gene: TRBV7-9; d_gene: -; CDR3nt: TGTGCCAGGAGGAGCATAAACACCGGGGAGCTGTTTTTT; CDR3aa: CARRSINTGELFF
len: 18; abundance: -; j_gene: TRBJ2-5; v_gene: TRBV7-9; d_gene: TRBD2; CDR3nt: TGTGCCAGCAGCTTAGCGAGGTTTGGACGCCGGGGGGAAAAGACCCAGTACTTC; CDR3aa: CASSLARFGRRGEKTQYF
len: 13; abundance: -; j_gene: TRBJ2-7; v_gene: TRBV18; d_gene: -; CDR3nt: TGTGCCAGCTCACCACAGAACAACGACGAGCAGTACTTC; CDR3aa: CASSPQNNDEQYF
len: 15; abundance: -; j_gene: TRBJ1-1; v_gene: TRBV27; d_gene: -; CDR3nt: TGTGCCAGCAGTTTATCCACAGTGGGGGGCGCTGAAGCTTTCTTT; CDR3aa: CASSLSTVGGAEAFF
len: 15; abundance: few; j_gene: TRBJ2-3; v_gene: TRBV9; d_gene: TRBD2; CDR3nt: TGTGCCAGCAGCGCCTGGGGGGGAGGCACAGATACGCAGTATTTT; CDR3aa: CASSAWGGGTDTQYF
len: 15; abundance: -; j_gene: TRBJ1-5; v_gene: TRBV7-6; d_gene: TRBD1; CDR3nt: TGTGCCAGCAGCCGGGGGACAGGGGGCGGTCAGCCCCAGCATTTT; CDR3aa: CASSRGTGGGQPQHF
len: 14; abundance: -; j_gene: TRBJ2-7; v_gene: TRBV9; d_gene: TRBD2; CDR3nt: TGTGCCAGCAGCGCCCGGGACTACTCCTACGAGCAGTACTTC; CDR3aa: CASSARDYSYEQYF
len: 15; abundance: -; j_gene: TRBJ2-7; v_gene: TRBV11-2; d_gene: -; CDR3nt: TGTGCCAGCAGCTTAGCCAGGGGTACCTACTACGAGCAGTACTTC; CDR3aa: CASSLARGTYYEQYF
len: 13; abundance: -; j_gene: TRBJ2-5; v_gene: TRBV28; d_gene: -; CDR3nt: TGTGCCAGCAGTCCCGGACAGAAAGAGACCCAGTACTTC; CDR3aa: CASSPGQKETQYF
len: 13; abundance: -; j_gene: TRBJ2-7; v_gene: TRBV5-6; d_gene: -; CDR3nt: TGTGCCAGCAGTTCGGAAAGCTCCTACGAGCAGTACTTC; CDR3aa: CASSSESSYEQYF
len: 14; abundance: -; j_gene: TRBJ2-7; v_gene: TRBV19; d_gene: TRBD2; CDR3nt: TGTGCCAGTGGACTAGCGGGAGTATTCTACGAGCAGTACTTC; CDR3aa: CASGLAGVFYEQYF
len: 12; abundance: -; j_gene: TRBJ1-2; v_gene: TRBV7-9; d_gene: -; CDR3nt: TGTGCCAGCAGTGAGCAAACCTATGGCTACACCTTC; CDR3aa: CASSEQTYGYTF
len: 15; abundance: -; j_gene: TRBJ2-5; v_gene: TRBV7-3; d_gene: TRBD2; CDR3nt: TGTGCCAGCAGCTTAGCGGGACTAGCGGGAGAGACCCAGTACTTC; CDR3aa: CASSLAGLAGETQYF
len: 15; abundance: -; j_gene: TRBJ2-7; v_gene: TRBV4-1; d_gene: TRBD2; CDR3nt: TGCGCCAGCAGCCACCTAGCGGGGGATACTTACGAGCAGTACTTC; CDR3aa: CASSHLAGDTYEQYF
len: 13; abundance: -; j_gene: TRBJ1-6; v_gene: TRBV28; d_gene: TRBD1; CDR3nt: TGTGCCAGCGTACCAGGGGGTAATTCACCCCTCCACTTT; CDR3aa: CASVPGGNSPLHF
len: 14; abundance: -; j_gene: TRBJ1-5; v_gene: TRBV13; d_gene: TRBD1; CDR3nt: TGTGCCAGCAGCCGGGGACAGGGCAGTCAGCCCCAGCATTTT; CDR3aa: CASSRGQGSQPQHF
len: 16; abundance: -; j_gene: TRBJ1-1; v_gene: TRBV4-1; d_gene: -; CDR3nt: TGCGCCAGCAGCCAGGGGAGAGGGCATTTGAACACTGAAGCTTTCTTT; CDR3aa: CASSQGRGHLNTEAFF
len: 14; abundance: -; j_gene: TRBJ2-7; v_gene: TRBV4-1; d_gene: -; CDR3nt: TGCGCCAGCAGTCATCCGGGAACTCCCTACGAGCAGTACTTC; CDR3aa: CASSHPGTPYEQYF
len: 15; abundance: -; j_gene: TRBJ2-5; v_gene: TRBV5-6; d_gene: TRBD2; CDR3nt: TGTGCCAGCAGCTTATTTCTAGCGGTCCAAGAGACCCAGTACTTC; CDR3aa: CASSLFLAVQETQYF
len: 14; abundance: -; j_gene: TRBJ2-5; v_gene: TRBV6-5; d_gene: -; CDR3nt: TGTGCCAGCAGTGACGGGGTAAGGCAAGAGACCCAGTACTTC; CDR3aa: CASSDGVRQETQYF
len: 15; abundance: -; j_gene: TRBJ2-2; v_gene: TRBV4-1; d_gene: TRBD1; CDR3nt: TGCGCCAGCAGCCCGGGACAGGGGGACACCGGGGAGCTGTTTTTT; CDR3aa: CASSPGQGDTGELFF
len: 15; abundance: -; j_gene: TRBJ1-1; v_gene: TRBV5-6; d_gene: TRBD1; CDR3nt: TGTGCCAGCAGCTCGGACAGGACAATGAACACTGAAGCTTTCTTT; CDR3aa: CASSSDRTMNTEAFF
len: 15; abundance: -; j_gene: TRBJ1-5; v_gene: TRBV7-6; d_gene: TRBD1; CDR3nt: TGTGCCAGCAGCTTAGGGACAGGATCTAATCAGCCCCAGCATTTT; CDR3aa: CASSLGTGSNQPQHF
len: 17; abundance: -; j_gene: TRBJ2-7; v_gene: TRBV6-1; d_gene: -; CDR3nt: TGTGCCAGCAGTGAAGTGTTTATGTTAGGGATCAGCTACGAGCAGTACTTC; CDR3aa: CASSEVFMLGISYEQYF